This T cell receptor (beta chain) was recorded in a study of blood T cell repertoires in COVID-19. The overall study: Acute-phase and convalescent COVID-19 samples originated in the United States, Italy and Spain.

Authors' analysis steps: Nucleated cell counts were estimated from reference gene primer amplification. The data were produced by immunoSEQ multiplex PCR, yet TCRdb's version contains in-frame clones alone and is incomplete. V, J and clone size are those of that table, while D and trimming were read from the DNA. The sample comprises under 200,000 clones, around three quarters of which are singletons, and roughly a sixth rests with the top ten. V was shortened by 6 bases and J by 2 bases, with 14 bases between the two germline ends. In germline, CDR1 is MNHEY, CDR2 SVGAGI. This CDR3 contains 15 residues.

The receptor's source is a man in his 60s with active or convalescent COVID-19. Source material: peripheral blood. The gene calls are TRBV6-5 and TRBJ1-3; TRBD1 is a possible D gene (5 bases). As DNA, the CDR3 is TGTGCCAGCAGGGGGCCAAGTCTAGCTGGAAACACCATATATTTT. Encoded protein: CASRGPSLAGNTIYF.